The rows below give T cell receptor beta chains drawn from one sample of a study of vaccination and CD4 T cells after COVID-19. TCRdb independently ran MiXCR on the PCR reads; one entry per CDR3 protein. The sample has some 21,000 distinct CDR3 sequences, less than 50% seen once. For these TCRs, the target antigens are not known. Specimen: CD4+ T cells from blood, cultured in vitro, collected before SARS-CoV-2 vaccination. Source of these receptors: a human donor who had recovered from COVID-19. CDR3s include the opening cysteine and the closing phenylalanine or tryptophan. Fields, in order: J gene, D gene, V gene, clone size, CDR3 DNA, CDR3 protein. The D gene is left open where the match is weak. Rows give clone size only sometimes, using once, few, many, or a class for an expanded clone.

TRBJ2-1	NA	TRBV24-1	NA	TGTGCCACCAGTGATTCGGGGACTGTTTCCTACGAGCGGTACTTC	CATSDSGTVSYERYF
TRBJ2-1	TRBD1	TRBV6-5	NA	TGTGCCAGCAGTTACACCGGGACAGGGTACAATGAGCAGTTCTTC	CASSYTGTGYNEQFF
TRBJ1-5	NA	TRBV7-7	few	TGTGCCAGCAGCTTAGATAGAGACGAGCCCCAGCATTTT	CASSLDRDEPQHF
TRBJ1-5	NA	TRBV6-2/TRBV6-3	few	TGTGCCAGCAGGCACAGTCCCAAACAGCCCCAGCATTTT	CASRHSPKQPQHF
TRBJ1-2	NA	TRBV7-3	few	TGTGCCAGCAGCTCCGGACGGCACTCGGGCTACACCTTC	CASSSGRHSGYTF
TRBJ1-2	NA	TRBV20-1	NA	TGCAGTGCTAGTGGCCAGGACGCTAACTATGGCTACACCTTC	CSASGQDANYGYTF
TRBJ1-1	NA	TRBV3-1	NA	TGTGCCAGCAGCCAAGGACCCAACCCCCAGAGAGCTTTCTTT	CASSQGPNPQRAFF
TRBJ2-1	TRBD2	TRBV7-9	NA	TGTGCCAGCAGGTCGCCCGCCCGTAGCGGGGGGGCTGATGAGCAGTTCTTC	CASRSPARSGGADEQFF
TRBJ2-3	NA	TRBV20-1	few	TGCAGCCCCAAGGGCGGGGACGGCACAGATACGCAGTATTTT	CSPKGGDGTDTQYF
TRBJ1-1	TRBD1	TRBV20-1	few	TGCAGTGCTAGACCGAGACAGGGCAACACTGAAGCTTTCTTT	CSARPRQGNTEAFF
TRBJ2-7	NA	TRBV13	NA	TGTGCCAGCAGCCGTAGCGGAGGATCCTACGAGCAGTACTTC	CASSRSGGSYEQYF
TRBJ2-2	NA	TRBV6-5	NA	TGTGCCAGCAGATACGAAATCTCCCTAGGGGCGCGGAACACCGGGGAGCTGTTTTTT	CASRYEISLGARNTGELFF
TRBJ1-1	NA	TRBV19	NA	TGTGCCAGTAGTATCGAGCGTATGAACACTGAAGCTTTCTTT	CASSIERMNTEAFF
TRBJ1-1	TRBD1	TRBV20-1	NA	TGCAGTGCTAGAGATGGGGGGACAGGGAGGACTGAAGCTTTCTTT	CSARDGGTGRTEAFF
TRBJ1-6	TRBD1	TRBV28	NA	TGTGCCAGCAGTTCCGGGACAGGGGTGCATTCACCCCTCCACTTT	CASSSGTGVHSPLHF
TRBJ2-7	TRBD2	TRBV20-1	few	TGCAGTGCGGCGATTATAGCGGGAGGTAACGACGAGCAGTACTTC	CSAAIIAGGNDEQYF
TRBJ1-6	NA	TRBV18	few	TGTGCCAGCTCACCTACCCAAAATAATTCACCCCTCCACTTT	CASSPTQNNSPLHF
TRBJ1-5	NA	TRBV7-2	NA	TGTGCCAGCAGCTTAATAGGGCTTAATCAGCCCCAGCATTTT	CASSLIGLNQPQHF
TRBJ2-1	NA	TRBV20-1	NA	TGCAGTGCAACGATTGTGAACTACAATGAGCAGTTCTTC	CSATIVNYNEQFF